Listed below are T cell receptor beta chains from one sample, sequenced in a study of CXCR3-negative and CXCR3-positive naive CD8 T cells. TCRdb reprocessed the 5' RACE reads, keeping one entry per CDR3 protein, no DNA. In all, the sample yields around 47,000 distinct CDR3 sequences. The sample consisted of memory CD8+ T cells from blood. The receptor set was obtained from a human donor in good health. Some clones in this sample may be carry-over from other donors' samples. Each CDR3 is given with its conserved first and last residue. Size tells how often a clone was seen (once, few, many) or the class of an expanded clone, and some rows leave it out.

CDR3aa: CASSQDGLALQETQYF
v_gene: TRBV14
abundance: NA
j_gene: TRBJ2-5

CDR3aa: CASSSDSEAFF
v_gene: TRBV11-3
abundance: NA
j_gene: TRBJ1-1

CDR3aa: CASSISLQSSYEQYF
v_gene: TRBV19
abundance: NA
j_gene: TRBJ2-7

CDR3aa: CASSFRTADLYEQYF
v_gene: TRBV11-1
abundance: NA
j_gene: TRBJ2-7

CDR3aa: CAISNPAWDLGNQPQHF
v_gene: TRBV21-1
abundance: NA
j_gene: TRBJ1-5

CDR3aa: CASSYLISSGYGYTF
v_gene: TRBV12-3/TRBV12-4
abundance: NA
j_gene: TRBJ1-2

CDR3aa: CASRILKDLPGETQYF
v_gene: TRBV28
abundance: NA
j_gene: TRBJ2-5

CDR3aa: CSARTGADYGYTF
v_gene: TRBV20-1
abundance: NA
j_gene: TRBJ1-2

CDR3aa: CASSYQTEGNQPQHF
v_gene: TRBV6-2/TRBV6-3
abundance: NA
j_gene: TRBJ1-5

CDR3aa: CASSLGDRDAFF
v_gene: TRBV5-1
abundance: NA
j_gene: TRBJ1-1

CDR3aa: CSVLETSSTDTQYF
v_gene: TRBV29-1
abundance: NA
j_gene: TRBJ2-3

CDR3aa: CASSLEGAGDYGYTF
v_gene: TRBV7-2
abundance: NA
j_gene: TRBJ1-2

CDR3aa: CSTDEGLNTEAFF
v_gene: TRBV29-1
abundance: NA
j_gene: TRBJ1-1

CDR3aa: CASSSTGTRHEYF
v_gene: TRBV12-3/TRBV12-4
abundance: NA
j_gene: TRBJ2-4

CDR3aa: CASRGTTGSRSPLHF
v_gene: TRBV12-3/TRBV12-4
abundance: NA
j_gene: TRBJ1-6

CDR3aa: CASSHAESNTGELFF
v_gene: TRBV4-2
abundance: NA
j_gene: TRBJ2-2

CDR3aa: CASSLLATQPTGELFF
v_gene: TRBV28
abundance: NA
j_gene: TRBJ2-2

CDR3aa: CASSEGAGEDYEQYF
v_gene: TRBV2
abundance: NA
j_gene: TRBJ2-7

CDR3aa: CASSWTMNTEAFF
v_gene: TRBV4-3
abundance: medium-sized
j_gene: TRBJ1-1

CDR3aa: CASSWDTQETQYF
v_gene: TRBV6-2/TRBV6-3
abundance: NA
j_gene: TRBJ2-5

CDR3aa: CASSQRETQYF
v_gene: TRBV4-1
abundance: NA
j_gene: TRBJ2-5

CDR3aa: CASSQDPGSTGELFF
v_gene: TRBV4-2
abundance: NA
j_gene: TRBJ2-2

CDR3aa: CASSQTDRVLGGGEQYF
v_gene: TRBV28
abundance: NA
j_gene: TRBJ2-7

CDR3aa: CSVAGLGSYNEQFF
v_gene: TRBV29-1
abundance: NA
j_gene: TRBJ2-1

CDR3aa: CASSESATNTEAFF
v_gene: TRBV6-4
abundance: NA
j_gene: TRBJ1-1

CDR3aa: CASSEFFVAGGTTDTQYF
v_gene: TRBV25-1
abundance: NA
j_gene: TRBJ2-3

CDR3aa: CASTVGSWNPPGANVLTF
v_gene: TRBV19
abundance: NA
j_gene: TRBJ2-6

CDR3aa: CASSQEMSSYNEQFF
v_gene: TRBV4-3
abundance: NA
j_gene: TRBJ2-1

CDR3aa: CASSSDPWPAETQYF
v_gene: TRBV5-1
abundance: NA
j_gene: TRBJ2-5

CDR3aa: CASIGTGEETQYF
v_gene: TRBV2
abundance: NA
j_gene: TRBJ2-5

CDR3aa: CSVVGLAGGPGDEQFF
v_gene: TRBV29-1
abundance: NA
j_gene: TRBJ2-1